Described below is a single T cell receptor (beta chain) sequence and its context. The antigen remains undetermined. These data are taken from a study of PD-1 blockade in classical Hodgkin lymphoma. General study findings and limits: Whereas CD4+ TCR diversity had risen significantly by C4D1, CD8+ TCR diversity had not. The study reported lower baseline TCR diversity in newly diagnosed patients than in healthy donors.

All the patients suffered relapse after autologous stem cell transplantation, and brentuximab vedotin exposure differed. Assay: immunoSEQ multiplex PCR; the TCRdb copy retains only in-frame clones and omits some. In the table there are over 70,000 clones, roughly nine tenths of which are singletons. Germline assignment: CDR1 SGHDN and CDR2 FVKESK. V was cut by 3 bases and J by 4 bases, with 4 bases left in between. This CDR3 spans 11 amino acids. The receptor's source is a human donor with classical Hodgkin lymphoma. The J gene is TRBJ2-7, the V gene TRBV14; D is unclear. Sequenced here: peripheral blood mononuclear cells (PBMCs), sampled at baseline. The CDR3 region has the DNA TGTGCCAGCAGCCACCTATACGAGCAGTACTTC. It specifies CASSHLYEQYF.